The 25 T cell receptor beta chains below all came from one sample that was sequenced in a study of shared clonotypes between healthy human individuals. TCRdb keeps only in-frame clones here, not all; method: immunoSEQ multiplex PCR. The profile shows over 400,000 clones, more than 95% of them singletons. Material for sequencing was naive CD4+ T cells sorted from blood. Regarding subset: CD45RA+ positively selected. The receptors shown here come from a woman aged 25-40 years in good health.

This clone occurred once. The chain employs TRBV7-6 and TRBJ2-2; D is possibly TRBD1 (6 bases). This CDR3 spans 17 amino acids. Germline V gives CDR1 SGHVS, CDR2 FNYEAQ. Trimming took 4 bases from V and 2 from J, leaving 17 bases between them. In nucleotides, the CDR3 is TGTGCCAGCAGCTCTGCGGCACGAGGGGGAAACACCGGGGAGCTGTTTTTT. Protein sequence: CASSSAARGGNTGELFF. The full variable domain, rest sourced from reference TRBV7-6 and TRBJ2-2, is GAGVSQSPRYKVTKRGQDVALRCDPISGHVSLYWYRQALGQGPEFLTYFNYEAQQDKSGLPNDRFSAERPEGSISTLTIQRTEQRDSAMYRCASSSAARGGNTGELFFGEGSRLTVL.

This chain connects TRBV19 to TRBJ2-4, with a possible D match to TRBD2 (7 bases). Germline lookup yields CDR1 LNHDA and CDR2 SQIVND (reference sequence). This CDR3 is 15 amino acids long. V was cut by 3 bases and J by 2 bases, with 11 bases left in between. CDR3 amino acids: CASSMGGGSKNIQYF. The DNA for the CDR3 is TGTGCCAGTAGTATGGGAGGGGGGTCCAAAAACATTCAGTACTTC.

The chain is built from TRBV19 and TRBJ2-6; perhaps D is TRBD1 or TRBD2 (5 bases each). This CDR3 has 18 residues. V shed 2 bases and J shed 0 bases, with 14 bases lying between them. The germline gives CDR1 LNHDA, CDR2 SQIVND (reference sequence). The CDR3 is CASSIPGTKLSGANVLTF. The CDR3 DNA reads as TGTGCCAGTAGTATACCGGGGACGAAGCTCTCTGGGGCCAACGTCCTGACTTTC.

CDR3 in DNA: TGTGCCAGCACCCGGAGATACAGGTGGAGCTCCTACGAGCAGTACTTC. Amino acid sequence: CASTRRYRWSSYEQYF. V and J are TRBV21-1 and TRBJ2-7; the tabulated D call, TRBD1, remains unverified against the DNA. TRBV21-1 constitutes a pseudogene. The CDR3 is 16 residues long.

The chain links TRBV2 to TRBJ2-7; 9 positions agree with TRBD2. CDR3 length: 15 residues. Germline lookup yields CDR1 SNHLY and CDR2 FYNNEI. V lost 3 bases to trimming and J lost 2 bases; unmatched junction nucleotides: 5. CDR3: CASSDMLAGAYEQYF. The CDR3 region has the DNA TGTGCCAGCAGTGATATGTTAGCGGGGGCCTACGAGCAGTACTTC.

This chain links TRBV28 with TRBJ2-7; D may match TRBD1 or TRBD2 (7 bases each). Germline V gene sequence: CDR1 MDHEN, CDR2 SYDVKM. The V and J ends lost 5 bases and 6 bases respectively, with 20 bases between them. The length of the CDR3 is 15 residues. The DNA for the CDR3 is TGTGCCAGCAGTCCAGGGGGTCAGGGGAGGGGCGAGCAGTACTTC. Its protein product is CASSPGGQGRGEQYF.

The chain couples TRBV7-9 to TRBJ2-7; D is unresolved. There are 15 residues in the CDR3. Trimming stripped 4 bases from V and 6 bases from J, with 19 bases between. Germline V gene lookup returns CDR1 SEHNR and CDR2 FQNEAQ (reference sequence). The CDR3 sequence is CASSSLTGPSGEQYF. In DNA form, the CDR3 reads TGTGCCAGCAGCTCCTTAACCGGGCCGTCGGGCGAGCAGTACTTC.

The chain couples TRBV27 to TRBJ2-3; 10 positions agree with TRBD2. With 2 bases clipped from V and 2 bases from J, the junction kept 13 bases outside the gene matches. Germline values: CDR1 MNHEY, CDR2 SMNVEV (reference sequence). This CDR3 spans 19 amino acids. CDR3 DNA: TGTGCCAGCAGTTTAACCTCTCCTTCCCTAGCGGGAGCCACAGATACGCAGTATTTT. This gives the protein CASSLTSPSLAGATDTQYF.

Turning to this clone: In the same sample, other DNA sequences code for this CDR3. The V gene is TRBV7-9, the J gene TRBJ2-7; D ambiguous. The V gene's germline CDR1 is SEHNR and CDR2 FQNEAQ (reference sequence). The CDR3 loop spans 12 amino acids. Trimming took off 3 bases at V and 2 bases at J, with 5 bases between the two ends. The CDR3 DNA reads TGTGCCAGCAGCTTTGGGGCCTACGAGCAGTACTTC. Its protein is CASSFGAYEQYF.

The J gene is TRBJ2-5, the V gene TRBV19, with D perhaps TRBD1 (6 bases). With the DNA end fitting TRBJ2-7 better, the J assignment may be wrong. The germline gives CDR1 LNHDA, CDR2 SQIVND (reference sequence). CDR3 length: 13 amino acids. CDR3 sequence reads: CASSISQGIEQYF. DNA for the CDR3: TGTGCCAGTAGTATTTCTCAGGGGATCGAGCAGTACTTC.

The chain uses TRBV5-1 and TRBJ2-1, with 8 positions matching TRBD1. J gave up 7 bases and V 0 bases, and 9 bases lay outside the gene matches. In germline, CDR1 is SGHRS, CDR2 YFSETQ. The CDR3 is 16 residues long. This CDR3 reads CASSLAVQGAYNEQFF. For the CDR3, the DNA is TGCGCCAGCAGCTTGGCCGTTCAGGGGGCTTATAATGAGCAGTTCTTC. The full variable domain, its missing parts supplied by reference TRBV5-1 and TRBJ2-1, is KAGVTQTPRYLIKTRGQQVTLSCSPISGHRSVSWYQQTPGQGLQFLFEYFSETQRNKGNFPGRFSGRQFSNSRSEMNVSTLELGDSALYLCASSLAVQGAYNEQFFGPGTRLTVL.

V is TRBV5-1 and J is TRBJ2-2, with no clear D. V lost 3 bases, J lost 3 bases, and 6 bases lay in between. Germline V gives CDR1 SGHRS, CDR2 YFSETQ. The CDR3 has 13 amino acids. CDR3 nucleotide sequence: TGCGCCAGCAGCTCCTCAGACACCGGGGAGCTGTTTTTT. The encoded protein is CASSSSDTGELFF.

The genes are TRBV28 and TRBJ2-5; D not certain. The end of the DNA fits TRBJ2-7 better, so the J call may be wrong. The CDR3 contains 13 residues. In germline, CDR1 is MDHEN, CDR2 SYDVKM. The CDR3 nucleotides are TGTGCCAGCAGTTTAAGAGCCCCCTACGAGCAGTACTTC. Its protein is CASSLRAPYEQYF.

This chain connects TRBV7-2 to TRBJ2-5, with TRBD2 matching 8 bases. Germline trimming cut 6 bases from V and 4 bases from J; bases unmatched to any gene: 16. The CDR3 extends over 17 amino acids. In germline, CDR1 is SGHTA, CDR2 FQGNSA. The CDR3 spells CASSSGAGGKVGETQYF. The CDR3 nucleotides read TGTGCCAGCAGTAGCGGGGCGGGAGGTAAAGTTGGAGAGACCCAGTACTTC.

This clone occurred once. The chain uses TRBV9 and TRBJ2-7, with D uncertain. The CDR3 is made up of 15 amino acids. The germline V gene encodes CDR1 SGDLS and CDR2 YYNGEE. Trimming took off 4 bases at V and 2 bases at J, with 16 bases between the two ends. The DNA of the CDR3 is TGTGCCAGCAGCCAGGAGCCGGGCAACGCCTACGAGCAGTACTTC. This encodes CASSQEPGNAYEQYF. Full variable domain (outside the CDR3, taken from reference TRBV9 and TRBJ2-7): DSGVTQTPKHLITATGQRVTLRCSPRSGDLSVYWYQQSLDQGLQFLIQYYNGEERAKGNILERFSAQQFPDLHSELNLSSLELGDSALYFCASSQEPGNAYEQYFGPGTRLTVT.

The rearrangement joins TRBV11-1 to TRBJ2-1, with D possibly matching TRBD2 (5 bases). The germline V and J ends were trimmed by 2 bases and 10 bases, with 9 bases remaining between them. CDR3 length: 12 residues. Germline V lookup: CDR1 SGHAT, CDR2 FQDESV (reference sequence). The CDR3 sequence is CASSLKRNEQFF. The CDR3 DNA sequence: TGTGCCAGCAGCTTAAAGCGGAACGAGCAGTTCTTC.

The genes are TRBV19 and TRBJ1-5; TRBD1 matches 8 bases. The CDR3 is 18 amino acids. CDR1 LNHDA and CDR2 SQIVND come from the germline V gene (reference sequence). V was clipped by 4 bases and J by 0 bases; unmatched bases: 11. CDR3 amino acids: CASSTTPGTGYSNQPQHF. The CDR3 DNA follows: TGTGCCAGTAGTACAACCCCCGGGACAGGATATAGCAATCAGCCCCAGCATTTT. Based on the CDR3 plus reference TRBV19 and TRBJ1-5, the full variable domain is DGGITQSPKYLFRKEGQNVTLSCEQNLNHDAMYWYRQDPGQGLRLIYYSQIVNDFQKGDIAEGYSVSREKKESFPLTVTSAQKNPTAFYLCASSTTPGTGYSNQPQHFGDGTRLSIL.

In the case of this clone: Given the absence of the conserved phenylalanine or tryptophan at the CDR3 end, a read error is likely. The DNA is omitted, as the CDR3 cannot be located on it reliably, and the CDR3 follows TCRdb's listing. The chain combines TRBV2 with TRBJ2-7; TRBD2 is taken as the D call from the table, unchecked against the DNA. 11 amino acids form the CDR3, both terminal residues included. In germline, CDR1 is SNHLY, CDR2 FYNNEI. CDR3 in amino acids: CASRLDPKEDL.

J is TRBJ2-7 and V is TRBV5-1; D is perhaps TRBD2 (5 bases). The CDR3 runs 13 residues. Germline CDR1 SGHRS, CDR2 YFSETQ. V shed 0 bases and J shed 7 bases, with 11 bases lying between them. DNA for the CDR3: TGCGCCAGCAGCTTGGCCTCGGGGAAAGAGCAGTACTTC. Protein product: CASSLASGKEQYF.

The chain employs TRBV27 and TRBJ2-7, with 9 bases matching TRBD1. Germline values: CDR1 MNHEY, CDR2 SMNVEV (reference sequence). Trimming took 3 bases from V and 4 from J; bases not matched to a gene: 4. The CDR3 totals 14 residues. In nucleotides, the CDR3 is TGTGCCAGCAGTTTCCGGACAGGGGAGTACGAGCAGTACTTC. Its translation is CASSFRTGEYEQYF.

This clone was seen a single time. The chain couples TRBV28 to TRBJ1-1; D unclear. The ends were cut back, 4 bases at V and 4 bases at J, with 7 bases in the middle. CDR3 length: 12 residues. Looked up from germline, CDR1 is MDHEN and CDR2 is SYDVKM. This CDR3 reads CASSYMGTEAFF. Written as DNA, the CDR3 is TGTGCCAGCAGTTACATGGGCACTGAAGCTTTCTTT.

The chain employs TRBV11-2 and TRBJ1-5; D ambiguous. The CDR3 runs to 15 residues. With 2 bases removed from V and 7 bases from J, the gap between germline ends came to 15 bases. CDR1 is SGHAT and CDR2 is FQNNGV in the germline V gene. DNA for the CDR3: TGTGCCAGCAGCTTAAGCGGGGAGGGAGAACAGCCCCAGCATTTT. Encoded protein: CASSLSGEGEQPQHF.

V is TRBV28 and J is TRBJ1-2; D gene unclear. This CDR3 contains 14 residues. Germline CDR1 is MDHEN and CDR2 is SYDVKM. V was shortened by 2 bases and J by 6 bases, with 13 bases between the two germline ends. The CDR3 is CASSLLLSPHGYTF. The CDR3 nucleotides read TGTGCCAGCAGTTTACTTCTAAGTCCCCATGGCTACACCTTC.

The chain has TRBV19 and TRBJ2-5, with D uncertain. The CDR3 runs 14 residues. V lost 8 bases and J lost 7, with 20 bases in between. Germline V gene lookup returns CDR1 LNHDA and CDR2 SQIVND (reference sequence). The CDR3 DNA reads TGTGCCAGTTCCCTGAGTATGGGTGCGAGGACCCAGTACTTC. It yields the protein CASSLSMGARTQYF.

The chain is built from TRBV19 and TRBJ1-5; 8 bases are shared with TRBD1. The CDR3 covers 17 residues. V dropped 3 bases and J dropped 6; count of bases not matched to a gene: 13. Germline values: CDR1 LNHDA, CDR2 SQIVND (reference sequence). Written as DNA, the CDR3 is TGTGCCAGTAGTATCCCCTTCGGACAGGGCGAGTTTCAGCCCCAGCATTTT. Residues: CASSIPFGQGEFQPQHF.